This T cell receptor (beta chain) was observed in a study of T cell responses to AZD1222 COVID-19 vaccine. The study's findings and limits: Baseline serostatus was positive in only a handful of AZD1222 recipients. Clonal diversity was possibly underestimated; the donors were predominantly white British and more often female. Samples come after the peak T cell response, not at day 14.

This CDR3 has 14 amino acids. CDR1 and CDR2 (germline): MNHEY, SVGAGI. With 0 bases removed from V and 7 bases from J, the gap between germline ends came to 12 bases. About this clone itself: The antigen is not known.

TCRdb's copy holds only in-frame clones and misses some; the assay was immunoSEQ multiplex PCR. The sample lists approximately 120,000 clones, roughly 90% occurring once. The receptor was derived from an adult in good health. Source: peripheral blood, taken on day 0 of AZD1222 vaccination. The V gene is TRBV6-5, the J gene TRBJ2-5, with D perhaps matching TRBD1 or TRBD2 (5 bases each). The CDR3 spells CASSYSAGGGTQYF. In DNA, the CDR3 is TGTGCCAGCAGTTACTCGGCCGGTGGGGGGACCCAGTACTTC.